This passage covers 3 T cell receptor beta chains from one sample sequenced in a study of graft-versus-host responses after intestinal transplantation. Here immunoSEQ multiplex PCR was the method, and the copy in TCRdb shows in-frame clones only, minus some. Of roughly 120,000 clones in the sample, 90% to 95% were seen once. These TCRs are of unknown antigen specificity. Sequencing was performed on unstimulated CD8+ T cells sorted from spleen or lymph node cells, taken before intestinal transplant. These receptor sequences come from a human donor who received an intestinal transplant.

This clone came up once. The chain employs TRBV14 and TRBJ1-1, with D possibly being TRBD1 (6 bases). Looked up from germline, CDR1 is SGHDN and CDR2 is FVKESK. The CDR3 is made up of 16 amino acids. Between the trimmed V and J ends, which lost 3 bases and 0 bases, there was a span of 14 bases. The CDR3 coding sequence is TGTGCCAGCAGCCAGATGATGACAGGCATGAACACTGAAGCTTTCTTT. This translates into CASSQMMTGMNTEAFF.

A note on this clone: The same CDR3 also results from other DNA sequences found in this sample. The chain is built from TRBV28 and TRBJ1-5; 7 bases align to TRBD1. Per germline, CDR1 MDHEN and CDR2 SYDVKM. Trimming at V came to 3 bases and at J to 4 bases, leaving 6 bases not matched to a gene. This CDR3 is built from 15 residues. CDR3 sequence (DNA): TGTGCCAGCAGTTTGAGACAGGGTGGTAATCAGCCCCAGCATTTT. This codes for CASSLRQGGNQPQHF. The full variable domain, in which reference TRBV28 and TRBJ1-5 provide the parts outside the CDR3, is DVKVTQSSRYLVKRTGEKVFLECVQDMDHENMFWYRQDPGLGLRLIYFSYDVKMKEKGDIPEGYSVSREKKERFSLILESASTNQTSMYLCASSLRQGGNQPQHFGDGTRLSIL.

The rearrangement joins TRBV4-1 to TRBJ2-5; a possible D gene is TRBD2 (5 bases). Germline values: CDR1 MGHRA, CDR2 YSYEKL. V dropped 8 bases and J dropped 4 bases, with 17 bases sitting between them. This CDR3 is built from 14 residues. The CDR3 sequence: CASRGLPKGETQYF. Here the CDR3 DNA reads TGCGCCAGCCGAGGGCTTCCCAAGGGAGAGACCCAGTACTTC.